What follows are 4 T cell receptor beta chains derived from one specimen sequenced in a study of cytomegalovirus exposure and HLA in healthy donors. PCR used 60 Vbeta primers and 13 Jbeta primers. Data came from immunoSEQ multiplex PCR; TCRdb stores just in-frame clones and leaves some out. The data show more than 95,000 clones, with about 13% seen just once and about 16% held by the top ten. The material sequenced was PBMCs. These TCRs come from a man in his forties in good health and CMV-seropositive.

V is TRBV5-4 and J is TRBJ2-5; 10 bases line up with TRBD2. Looked up from germline, CDR1 is SGHNT and CDR2 is YYREEE (reference sequence). This CDR3 has 16 residues. V was clipped by 7 bases and J by 4 bases; unmatched bases: 13. The CDR3 DNA reads TGTGCCAGCCGCGGCGGGGGCCTAGCGGGAGTAGAGACCCAGTACTTC. Amino acids: CASRGGGLAGVETQYF.

This clone was detected only a few times. The J gene is TRBJ2-3, the V gene TRBV9, with no clear D. With 4 bases removed from V and 0 bases from J, the gap between germline ends came to 15 bases. The CDR3 extends over 16 amino acids. Per germline, CDR1 SGDLS and CDR2 YYNGEE. CDR3 sequence reads: CASSLRTSTSTDTQYF. The CDR3 DNA is TGTGCCAGCAGCCTGCGTACGTCAACTAGCACAGATACGCAGTATTTT. The whole variable domain, remainder taken from reference TRBV9 and TRBJ2-3, is DSGVTQTPKHLITATGQRVTLRCSPRSGDLSVYWYQQSLDQGLQFLIQYYNGEERAKGNILERFSAQQFPDLHSELNLSSLELGDSALYFCASSLRTSTSTDTQYFGPGTRLTVL.

This clone was seen a handful of times. The chain couples TRBV2 to TRBJ2-7; TRBD1 is a possible D gene (5 bases). Germline values: CDR1 SNHLY, CDR2 FYNNEI. V was shortened by 4 bases and J by 2 bases, with 9 bases between the two germline ends. CDR3 length: 13 amino acids. CDR3 in DNA: TGTGCCAGCAGTGCTCCAGGGACCTACGAGCAGTACTTC. Translated, it gives CASSAPGTYEQYF. Using reference TRBV2 and TRBJ2-7 for the parts outside the CDR3, the full variable domain is EPEVTQTPSHQVTQMGQEVILRCVPISNHLYFYWYRQILGQKVEFLVSFYNNEISEKSEIFDDQFSVERPDGSNFTLKIRSTKLEDSAMYFCASSAPGTYEQYFGPGTRLTVT.

The chain carries TRBV19 and TRBJ1-5, with TRBD1 as a possible D gene (6 bases). The germline V gene has CDR1 LNHDA and CDR2 SQIVND (reference sequence). The CDR3 runs to 15 residues. V was trimmed by 6 bases and J by 7 bases, leaving 19 bases between them. This CDR3 is CASRNGTRRRQPQHF. Written as DNA, the CDR3 is TGTGCCAGTAGAAACGGGACAAGAAGAAGACAGCCCCAGCATTTT.